This record looks at one T cell receptor (beta chain) sequence and its context. The antigen is unknown. Only in-frame clones appear in the TCRdb table, and some are missing; sequencing was by immunoSEQ multiplex PCR. The data contain 150,000 or so clones, around 89% of them seen just once; the ten biggest clones take up around 2.2%. The source of the sample is a study of T cell responses to AZD1222 COVID-19 vaccine. General study findings and limits: Spike-specific TCR breadth and depth were elevated following two AZD1222 doses. AZD1222 recipients seropositive at baseline numbered only six or seven. The donor cohort was predominantly white British with a female majority, and clonal diversity may have been underestimated. Nearly half of spike-specific TCRs reportedly go after variant regions that carry no mutations.

Germline assignment: CDR1 MNHEY and CDR2 SVGEGT. V dropped 2 bases and J dropped 3; count of bases not matched to a gene: 12. This CDR3 region has 18 residues. The source is an adult in good health. J is TRBJ1-3 and V is TRBV6-2 or TRBV6-3, with TRBD1 matching 8 bases. Sequencing was performed on peripheral blood, taken on day 0 of AZD1222 vaccination. The CDR3 nucleotides read TGTGCCAGCAGTTACCTTTTCCCCAGGGGGCGGGTTGGAAACACCATATATTTT. Protein product: CASSYLFPRGRVGNTIYF.